Shown below are 14 T cell receptor beta chains from a single sample sequenced in a study of blood T cell repertoires in COVID-19. Libraries were prepared by immunoSEQ multiplex PCR; TCRdb keeps only in-frame clonotypes and omits some of them. Among about 250,000 clones listed, 70% to 90% were seen once. Sequencing used peripheral blood. All receptors come from a man younger than 30 with active or convalescent COVID-19.

The chain joins TRBV6-2 or TRBV6-3 to TRBJ2-7; D not resolved. This CDR3 spans 14 amino acids. From germline, CDR1 is MNHEY and CDR2 SVGEGT. V lost 0 bases to trimming and J lost 5 bases, with 11 bases between them. CDR3 nucleotides: TGTGCCAGCAGTTACTCGATTGCCGGTCACGAGCAGTACTTC. This sequence encodes CASSYSIAGHEQYF.

The chain couples TRBV11-2 to TRBJ1-5; D is possibly TRBD1 (5 bases). This CDR3 spans 17 amino acids. Deletions cut 5 bases from V and 1 base from J, with 18 bases between. Germline CDR1 and CDR2: SGHAT and FQNNGV. The CDR3 DNA sequence: TGTGCCAGCAGCCCTAGCACCGGGGGGGGGAGCAATCAGCCCCAGCATTTT. Translation: CASSPSTGGGSNQPQHF.

The chain carries TRBV5-1 and TRBJ2-3, with 10 bases aligning to TRBD2. CDR3 length: 15 amino acids. After removal of 0 bases from V and 4 bases from J, the junction contained 2 bases not matched to a gene. Per germline, CDR1 SGHRS and CDR2 YFSETQ. In DNA, the CDR3 is TGCGCCAGCAGCTTGGTGGGACTAGCGCCAGATACGCAGTATTTT. This gives the protein CASSLVGLAPDTQYF.

This clone has a single count. The J gene is TRBJ2-3, the V gene TRBV5-1; D uncertain. The CDR3 totals 15 residues. The germline V and J ends were trimmed by 3 bases and 2 bases, with 13 bases remaining between them. CDR1 SGHRS and CDR2 YFSETQ come from the germline V gene. The CDR3 DNA follows: TGCGCCAGCAGCTGGCGGCGGCCGGACACAGATACGCAGTATTTT. Its translation is CASSWRRPDTDTQYF.

V is TRBV10-2 and J is TRBJ2-7; 10 bases fit TRBD2. V lost 5 bases to trimming and J lost 4 bases; unmatched junction nucleotides: 5. The CDR3 consists of 14 residues. Germline CDR1 WSHSY, CDR2 SAAADI. CDR3 protein: CASSSGRAAYEQYF. The CDR3 DNA is TGCGCCAGCAGTAGCGGGAGGGCCGCATACGAGCAGTACTTC.

The chain employs TRBV7-2 and TRBJ2-7, with D possibly TRBD1 on 5 matching bases. Germline assignment: CDR1 SGHTA and CDR2 FQGNSA. Trimming removed 1 base from V and 3 bases from J, with 7 bases in between. The CDR3 totals 13 residues. DNA of the CDR3: TGTGCCAGCAGCTTAGATCAGGGCTACGAGCAGTACTTC. The encoded protein is CASSLDQGYEQYF.

This chain uses TRBV6-2 or TRBV6-3 with TRBJ1-5, with a weak D call TRBD1 (6 bases). V dropped 4 bases and J dropped 0 bases, with 22 bases sitting between them. Germline V gives CDR1 MNHEY, CDR2 SVGEGT. CDR3 length: 19 amino acids. The CDR3 reads CASSSYVRTDLYSNQPQHF. DNA for the CDR3: TGTGCCAGCAGTTCCTACGTCCGGACAGACCTCTATAGCAATCAGCCCCAGCATTTT.

The chain couples TRBV18 to TRBJ1-3; D gene uncertain. CDR1 is KGHSH, CDR2 LQKENI, per germline. Trimming shortened V by 3 bases and J by 0 bases, and 21 bases separated the two germline ends. The CDR3 length is 19 residues. CDR3 DNA: TGTGCCAGCTCACCTTTCGGTCCTGGTCCAGGTTACTCTGGAAACACCATATATTTT. This gives the protein CASSPFGPGPGYSGNTIYF.

This clone was recorded only once. The chain carries TRBV6-5 and TRBJ2-2, with D perhaps TRBD1 (6 bases). The CDR3 length is 15 residues. Germline CDR1 reads MNHEY; CDR2 reads SVGAGI. Trimming left V 9 bases short and J 6 bases short, with 20 bases between. CDR3 coding DNA: TGTGCCAGGAACAGGGATGGGGGTTTAGCCGGGGAGCTGTTTTTT. This codes for CARNRDGGLAGELFF.

A few counts support this clone. CDR3 residues: CASSPPPALAGGYEQYF. CDR3 in DNA: TGTGCCAGCAGCCCCCCCCCTGCCCTAGCGGGGGGCTACGAGCAGTACTTC. V is TRBV7-2 and J is TRBJ2-7; 11 bases map to TRBD2. Germline CDR1 reads SGHTA; CDR2 reads FQGNSA. V gave up 5 bases and J gave up 3 bases; unmatched junction bases: 12. The CDR3 is made up of 17 amino acids.

The rearrangement joins TRBV28 to TRBJ2-7; 8 positions agree with TRBD2. Germline values: CDR1 MDHEN, CDR2 SYDVKM. Unmatched junction bases numbered 23, after V lost 7 bases and J lost 3 bases. The CDR3 runs 19 residues. The CDR3 coding sequence is TGTGCCAGCACCCCTCCCCTTGGGGGGCTAGGGACTAGACGCTACGAGCAGTACTTC. The encoded protein is CASTPPLGGLGTRRYEQYF.

This chain links TRBV5-1 with TRBJ1-2; no clear D. V was cut by 0 bases and J by 0 bases, with 9 bases left in between. Germline V gives CDR1 SGHRS, CDR2 YFSETQ. This CDR3 has 15 amino acids. CDR3 residues: CASSLVPGTNYGYTF. In nucleotides, the CDR3 is TGCGCCAGCAGCTTGGTTCCGGGAACTAACTATGGCTACACCTTC.

The chain employs TRBV27 and TRBJ2-1, with 9 bases identical to TRBD2. J was trimmed by 6 bases and V by 6 bases; bases with no gene match: 12. The CDR3 runs 16 residues. Germline CDR1 MNHEY, CDR2 SMNVEV (reference sequence). The CDR3 reads CASRRRPGLAGNEQFF. CDR3 nucleotide sequence: TGTGCCAGCAGGCGAAGACCGGGACTAGCAGGCAATGAGCAGTTCTTC.

The chain combines TRBV6-5 with TRBJ2-2; D is possibly TRBD1 (6 bases). With 8 bases removed from V and 3 bases from J, the gap between germline ends came to 13 bases. The CDR3 spans 14 residues. Germline assignment: CDR1 MNHEY and CDR2 SVGAGI. Here the CDR3 DNA reads TGTGCCAGCCAGGGGATAGGAGACACCGGGGAGCTGTTTTTT. Translated: CASQGIGDTGELFF.